The clone carrying this TCR beta chain came up many times. The antigen is not known. This entry belongs to a study of T-cell reconstitution after alpha-beta-depleted transplantation in children. Study-level results: From newly produced T cells came most of the T-cell counts and diversity one year after transplant. Reports say that about two months after transplant, the alpha-beta T cells came out of several hundred graft clones that had expanded.

Unique molecular identifiers were used to barcode this TCRbeta library. TCRdb redid the calling of the PCR reads with MiXCR, one entry per CDR3 protein. The sample yields approximately 300,000 distinct CDR3 sequences, roughly a tenth seen once. V was shortened by 0 bases and J by 3 bases, with 5 bases between the two germline ends. The CDR3 extends over 14 amino acids. Germline loops: CDR1 MNHEY, CDR2 SMNVEV (reference sequence). V is TRBV27 and J is TRBJ2-2; D gene unclear. Sample: PBMCs, taken before TCRalphabeta/CD19-depleted stem cell transplant. This clonotype was obtained from a boy in the first two years of life with acute myeloid leukemia, due to receive a stem cell transplant. CDR3 sequence (DNA): TGTGCCAGCAGTTTATCGGAGTACACCGGGGAGCTGTTTTTT. As protein: CASSLSEYTGELFF.